These T cell receptor beta chains were read from a single sample in a study of blood T cell repertoires in COVID-19. Using immunoSEQ multiplex PCR, the repertoire was profiled, and TCRdb retains in-frame clones only, with some absent. The sample lists around 130,000 clones, roughly 84% occurring once. Sequencing input: peripheral blood. The receptor set was obtained from a human donor in a cohort sampled during active COVID-19. Both conserved end residues are part of each CDR3. Each record gives: CDR3 protein, CDR3 DNA, V gene, J gene, clone size, D gene. D genes are given only for firm matches. Not every row has a clone size; where given, it reads once, few, many or a size class.

CDR3: CASSFPRSLQGTGTDTQYF
DNA: TGTGCCAGCAGCTTCCCAAGATCACTACAGGGAACGGGCACAGATACGCAGTATTTT
V: TRBV7-2
J: TRBJ2-3
size: NA
D: NA

CDR3: CASSHSGGGSYEQYF
DNA: TGTGCCAGCAGTCATAGCGGGGGCGGATCCTACGAGCAGTACTTC
V: TRBV7-9
J: TRBJ2-7
size: NA
D: TRBD2

CDR3: CASSRLAGPDTQYF
DNA: TGTGCCAGCAGCCGACTAGCGGGGCCAGATACGCAGTATTTT
V: TRBV7-9
J: TRBJ2-3
size: NA
D: TRBD2

CDR3: CASSSDTEAFF
DNA: TGTGCCAGCAGCTCTGACACTGAAGCTTTCTTT
V: TRBV11-1
J: TRBJ1-1
size: NA
D: NA

CDR3: CASGDRGRGYTF
DNA: TGTGCCAGCGGGGACAGGGGGAGAGGCTACACCTTC
V: TRBV5-4
J: TRBJ1-2
size: NA
D: TRBD1

CDR3: CASSQGLAGMIAKNIQYF
DNA: TGCGCCAGCAGCCAGGGACTAGCGGGGATGATAGCCAAAAACATTCAGTACTTC
V: TRBV4-1
J: TRBJ2-4
size: NA
D: TRBD2

CDR3: CASSYLTGGDQPQHF
DNA: TGTGCCAGCAGTTACCTTACAGGGGGCGATCAGCCCCAGCATTTT
V: TRBV6-6
J: TRBJ1-5
size: NA
D: TRBD1

CDR3: CSASLWGDEQFF
DNA: TGCAGTGCTAGTTTATGGGGGGATGAGCAGTTCTTC
V: TRBV20-1
J: TRBJ2-1
size: few
D: NA

CDR3: CASSVGLVPSTDTQYF
DNA: TGTGCCAGCAGCGTAGGTCTAGTGCCTAGCACAGATACGCAGTATTTT
V: TRBV9
J: TRBJ2-3
size: NA
D: NA

CDR3: CASSLGTDYGYTF
DNA: TGTGCCAGCAGCTTAGGGACTGACTATGGCTACACCTTC
V: TRBV7-3
J: TRBJ1-2
size: NA
D: NA

CDR3: CASRKSTGDVGGPQHF
DNA: TGTGCCAGTAGGAAATCGACAGGGGATGTGGGAGGGCCCCAGCATTTT
V: TRBV19
J: TRBJ1-5
size: NA
D: TRBD1

CDR3: CASSIPAQRYKAFF
DNA: TGTGCCAGTAGCATTCCGGCCCAGAGGTATAAAGCTTTCTTT
V: TRBV19
J: TRBJ1-1
size: NA
D: NA

CDR3: CASSSGGASRGYTF
DNA: TGCGCCAGCAGCTCAGGAGGCGCCTCGAGGGGCTACACCTTC
V: TRBV5-1
J: TRBJ1-2
size: NA
D: NA

CDR3: CASSLTRGLEQYF
DNA: TGTGCCAGCAGCTTAACGAGAGGGCTTGAGCAGTACTTC
V: TRBV7-3
J: TRBJ2-7
size: NA
D: NA

CDR3: CASSLRTGVGIQYF
DNA: TGCGCCAGCAGCTTGAGGACAGGGGTCGGCATTCAGTACTTC
V: TRBV5-1
J: TRBJ2-4
size: NA
D: TRBD1

CDR3: CASESTGQGYTF
DNA: TGTGCCAGCGAATCGACAGGGCAAGGCTACACCTTC
V: TRBV28
J: TRBJ1-2
size: NA
D: TRBD1

CDR3: CASSTDRAAGGYTF
DNA: TGTGCCAGTAGTACGGACAGGGCCGCTGGCGGCTACACCTTC
V: TRBV19
J: TRBJ1-2
size: NA
D: TRBD1

CDR3: CAISEAGATDTQYF
DNA: TGTGCCATCAGTGAGGCGGGGGCAACAGATACGCAGTATTTT
V: TRBV10-3
J: TRBJ2-3
size: NA
D: NA

CDR3: CASSPRLAGGPWEETQYF
DNA: TGTGCCAGCAGCCCCAGACTAGCGGGGGGGCCCTGGGAAGAGACCCAGTACTTC
V: TRBV5-6
J: TRBJ2-5
size: NA
D: TRBD2

CDR3: CASSQGGQRYNEQFF
DNA: TGCGCCAGCAGCCAAGGCGGACAGAGATACAATGAGCAGTTCTTC
V: TRBV4-1
J: TRBJ2-1
size: NA
D: NA

CDR3: CASSVTGTGSYGYTF
DNA: TGTGCCAGCAGCGTTACCGGGACAGGGTCCTATGGCTACACCTTC
V: TRBV9
J: TRBJ1-2
size: once
D: TRBD1

CDR3: CASSGTGGHGYTF
DNA: TGCGCCAGCAGCGGGACAGGGGGCCATGGCTACACCTTC
V: TRBV5-1
J: TRBJ1-2
size: NA
D: TRBD1

CDR3: CASSQGLARTDTQYF
DNA: TGTGCCAGCAGCCAAGGGCTAGCACGCACAGATACGCAGTATTTT
V: TRBV3-1/TRBV3-2
J: TRBJ2-3
size: NA
D: NA

CDR3: CASSLGRTAIYEQYF
DNA: TGTGCCAGCAGCTTAGGAAGGACAGCGATCTACGAGCAGTACTTC
V: TRBV7-6
J: TRBJ2-7
size: NA
D: NA

CDR3: CASSLEGARGYTF
DNA: TGTGCCAGCAGTTTGGAGGGGGCGCGAGGCTACACCTTC
V: TRBV28
J: TRBJ1-2
size: NA
D: TRBD1

CDR3: CASMSAGQGNSPLHF
DNA: TGTGCCAGTATGAGCGCGGGACAGGGTAATTCACCCCTCCACTTT
V: TRBV19
J: TRBJ1-6
size: NA
D: TRBD1

CDR3: CASTTGVGQVYEQYF
DNA: TGCGCCAGCACCACTGGCGTGGGGCAGGTCTACGAGCAGTACTTC
V: TRBV10-2
J: TRBJ2-7
size: NA
D: NA

CDR3: CASQSAGGRSTSYEQYF
DNA: TGTGCCAGCCAAAGTGCGGGGGGGCGATCCACCTCCTACGAGCAGTACTTC
V: TRBV28
J: TRBJ2-7
size: once
D: TRBD2

CDR3: CASSLTGGGQFF
DNA: TGTGCCAGCAGCCTAACAGGGGGGGGACAGTTCTTC
V: TRBV5-6
J: TRBJ2-1
size: NA
D: NA

CDR3: CASSFLYGHGYTF
DNA: TGTGCCAGCAGCTTCCTCTATGGTCATGGCTACACCTTC
V: TRBV6-2/TRBV6-3
J: TRBJ1-2
size: NA
D: NA

CDR3: CASRTGPSPLHF
DNA: TGTGCCAGTAGGACAGGGCCTTCACCCCTCCACTTT
V: TRBV6-5
J: TRBJ1-6
size: NA
D: TRBD1

CDR3: CASRPDRVDEQYF
DNA: TGTGCCAGCAGACCCGACAGGGTTGACGAGCAGTACTTC
V: TRBV6-6
J: TRBJ2-7
size: NA
D: TRBD1

CDR3: CASSVGGVTIQYF
DNA: TGTGCCAGCAGCGTAGGGGGGGTCACCATTCAGTACTTC
V: TRBV9
J: TRBJ2-4
size: once
D: NA

CDR3: CASSIAGDRSTDTQYF
DNA: TGTGCCAGTAGTATAGCAGGGGACAGAAGCACAGATACGCAGTATTTT
V: TRBV19
J: TRBJ2-3
size: NA
D: TRBD1

CDR3: CASSLAEGQGVHGYTF
DNA: TGTGCCAGCAGCTTAGCGGAGGGACAGGGGGTCCATGGCTACACCTTC
V: TRBV7-9
J: TRBJ1-2
size: NA
D: TRBD1

CDR3: CASSLVQMNTEAFF
DNA: TGCGCCAGCAGCTTGGTTCAAATGAACACTGAAGCTTTCTTT
V: TRBV5-1
J: TRBJ1-1
size: NA
D: NA